This T cell receptor (beta chain) derives from a study of cytomegalovirus exposure and HLA in healthy donors (dated by TCRdb to about 2017). In terms of the full investigation: An earlier analysis of approximately 600 of the donors reported about 290 Gb of sequence data and 117 million unique TCR beta sequences from about 200 million T cells. Besides the first cohort of under 700 subjects, a separate validation cohort made up of 95 to 150 different subjects was used. Typing coverage differed by locus: A, B, C, DRB1 and DQB1 were typed in roughly 629-640 donors, DQA1 in approximately 520, DPA1 in 606, and DPB1 in around 490. Genome-wide SNP genotypes for about three fifths of the roughly 670 donors were used in a later genetic analysis, which treated that subset as a discovery cohort. An earlier analysis of around 640 of the donors used high-throughput TCR beta sequencing to judge whether each TCR beta V gene segment behaved as functional or pseudogenic. In a later analysis, previously published TCR beta repertoires from 666 donors were re-analyzed and high-resolution HLA genotyping was added so that TCR occurrence patterns could be studied. Because of strong linkage in the cohort, four or five DR-DQ haplotypes were treated as single units for association and clustering. Roughly 310 gigabases of sequencing data and tens of millions of unique TCR sequences were included in an early release covering roughly 700 HLA-typed donors. The study profiled the T cell repertoires of under 700 subjects by immunosequencing and related them to cytomegalovirus serostatus. To predict cytomegalovirus infection status, the study combined high-throughput TCR immunosequencing, statistical association of individual TCRs with disease status, and machine learning. The later analysis used no new phenotypic data to find candidate immune exposures, relying instead on TCR beta sequences and their occurrence across donors. The genetic ancestry cluster associated with self-reported Caucasian donors included roughly four fifths of the 300 to 450 genotyped donors. The aim of the study was to test whether cataloging public T cell receptors could identify signatures of past pathogen exposure. All discovery cohort repertoires had been generated on a single sequencing platform. Donor age, sex, ethnicity and CMV serostatus were collected together with the repertoire data. Class I and class II HLA loci were covered by the typing at four-digit resolution. Among some 400 genotyped donors of the cohort, an average of approximately 240,000 unique TCR beta nucleotide sequences was sequenced per donor, of which about 19% were non-productive.

The cohort comprised 666 healthy bone marrow donors. At the time of sampling, every cohort member was nominally healthy, though immune exposures that went unrecorded were likely present. The donor was CMV seronegative and belonged to the group of 350 or so seronegative cohort members. A peripheral blood sample was provided by each donor, and peripheral blood mononuclear cells were used for TCR beta sequencing. The Qiagen DNeasy Blood Extraction Kit was used to extract genomic DNA from the blood cell samples. This clone turned up a few times. Its antigen is still unknown. Base qualities were left out, and no much larger clone turns up one base away. CDR1 and CDR2 were assigned from the germline V gene as ENHRY and SYGVKD. CDR3 length: 14 amino acids, cysteine to phenylalanine. Left in the record is the CDR3 DNA by itself, 42 bases read in frame from the first base. Relative to germline, V is 4 bases shorter and J is 1 base shorter, with 10 bases between their ends.

What the study reported, not specific to this receptor: Some IMGT-functional V segments, including TRBV6-2 and TRBV6-3, could not be distinguished by the 87-base-pair reads and were therefore excluded. A cluster of highly shared sequence variants was judged likely to represent a technical artifact of the sequencing pipeline. Correlated functional status among segregating V segments might be attributable to linkage disequilibrium, but an unknown experimental factor could not be ruled out. A later genetic analysis associated a missense DCLRE1C variant with V-gene and J-gene trimming of TCR beta chains, and an independent cohort replicated the association. Because counts were too low, about 18 rarely observed V segments, including chromosome 9 orphons, were left out of the earlier analysis of over 550 of the donors. According to a later genetic analysis, donors in an Asian-associated ancestry cluster had fewer N-insertions in productive TCRs than the roughly 660-donor mean. According to a later analysis, parvovirus B19, influenza, CMV and Epstein-Barr virus appeared linked to several top co-occurrence clusters. Because HLA typing was unavailable for some donors at each locus, only the typed subset was used in association tests. A further reported finding was that TCR beta sequences accurately predicted the HLA-A and HLA-B alleles for most subjects in the first cohort. According to a later analysis, most CMV-associated TCR beta chains appeared to be HLA-restricted, and the HLA associations seemed to be driven largely by CMV exposure. While some public TCRs were present in many individuals, most TCR sequences turned up only very rarely across donors. Immune exposure information for the cohort was limited to CMV serostatus. A total of 150 or so TCR beta chains were listed by the study as associated with cytomegalovirus. A later analysis found that HLA-associated TCR beta chains were more clonally expanded and had lower generation probabilities than equally common non-associated chains. Strong co-occurrence of HLA alleles, especially DR and DQ, made assigning TCR associations to individual alleles difficult. A later analysis associated about 17,000 TCR beta sequences with specific HLA alleles at a false discovery rate of 0.05. Sequencing depth was assumed to be roughly uniform across donors in the presence/absence analyses, though that assumption may not hold. In an earlier analysis of more than 500 of the donors, most TCR beta V segments appeared in productive rearrangements about 90% or about 30% of the time, broadly matching IMGT annotations. The classifier was reported to diagnose cytomegalovirus status with high specificity and sensitivity in both the original and validation cohorts. Only TCR beta chains were sequenced in this cohort, and the absence of alpha or paired-chain data limited detectable features. In vitro tests confirmed that three of the cytomegalovirus-associated TCR beta chains recognize cytomegalovirus antigens. A later analysis found that TCR association rates varied across HLA loci, with DRB1 alleles showing the most associated TCRs and HLA-C alleles the fewest. It was suggested by the authors that the approach could potentially be generalized to other disease states and immunological phenotypes.

Receptor libraries were prepared by the immunoSEQ multiplex PCR assay. For the multiplex PCR, a mixture combining 60 forward primers for TCR Vbeta segments and 13 reverse primers for TCR Jbeta segments was used. Amplification of the CDR3 region of rearranged TCR beta genes was performed with a multiplex PCR assay on genomic DNA. On the Illumina HiSeq System, the amplified TCR beta libraries were sequenced as 87-base-pair reads. The authors' analysis ran thus. Across the 500 to 750 repertoires, a later analysis counted 60 million to 90 million unique TCR beta chains, roughly 11 million of which were shared by at least two donors. Raw reads were error-corrected and collapsed into unique sequences with a nearest-neighbor algorithm that merged closely related sequences to remove PCR and sequencing errors. V, D and J gene segments were assigned by aligning CDR3 sequences to IMGT reference sequences. For a sequence to be retained, a match of at least six nucleotides to both a V gene segment and a J gene segment was required. Rearrangements were classified as productive when the CDR3 lacked stop codons and remained in frame with V and J, and all other rearrangements were classified as non-productive. CDR3 was defined according to IMGT convention as the region running from the second conserved V-encoded cysteine to the conserved J-encoded phenylalanine. In an earlier analysis of approximately 500 of the donors, sequences lacking an unambiguous match to a single V gene segment were excluded. In an earlier analysis of almost 600 of the donors, a V segment was called functional when productive rearrangements were above 56.7%, and segregating when the standard deviation between donors exceeded 5%. A statistical classification framework was developed to diagnose cytomegalovirus status using the catalog of TCR beta chain sequences. In a later analysis, V and J genes were assigned by comparing TCR nucleotide sequences against IMGT/GENE-DB human TR gene sequences. A later analysis assigned CDR3 sequences and most-parsimonious VDJ recombination scenarios with the TCRdist pipeline. In a later analysis, each TCR beta chain was defined by its CDR3 amino acid sequence together with its V-gene family, and reads without a unique V-gene family were excluded. In a later analysis, nearly 600 highly shared, low-generation-probability nucleotide sequences were removed to address suspected cross-contamination and a sequencing artifact. For each public chain, a later analysis derived a clonal expansion index from normalized ranks of inferred template counts within each repertoire. A later analysis computed generation probabilities with a VDJ recombination model fitted to out-of-frame rearrangements, and checked the results against IGoR. In a later analysis, TCR-TCR, TCR-HLA and TCR-CMV co-occurrence was scored with hypergeometric tests, and a repertoire-size bias correction was applied to TCR pairs. In a later analysis, false discovery rates were estimated by permuting HLA or CMV assignments 20 times. In a later analysis, co-occurring TCRs were grouped with DBSCAN, and TCRdist sequence similarity was added when clustering was performed within HLA-allele-positive subsets. Co-occurrence clustering excluded repertoires with fewer than 30,000 or more than 120,000 public chains, plus five with anomalous nucleotide sharing. Drawn from immuneACCESS, this table holds only the in-frame rearrangements with V and J called that TCRdb kept. Clones are partly lost; checked studies trace under half to an unresolved V gene and leave the rest unexplained. That table furnishes V, J and clone size, whereas the DNA furnished D and trimming. Present in this sample are 140,000 to 150,000 clones, roughly 73% of which were seen just once. In total, the top ten clones hold approximately 1.8% of the sample.

The TCR originated in a woman aged 18-29 years in good health and CMV-seronegative. Sequencing was carried out using PBMCs. The sequence links TRBV10-3 to TRBJ2-5; TRBD2 is a weak D gene call, 6 bases matching. Read as DNA, the sequence is TGTGCCATCAGTGTCGGGGACTCCCAAGAGACCCAGTACTTC. Translated, this is CAISVGDSQETQYF.